This T cell receptor beta chain derives from a study of Ad26.COV2.S vaccination and SARS-CoV-2 variants. Study background: Sample donor was a member of the COV1001 Ad26.COV2.S trial arm.

The treatment denotes: roughly 19 received Ad26.COV2.S at low or high dose, single or two shots; roughly five received placebo; per-sample allocation not given. Sample collection was performed on day 63 after the first vaccine or placebo injection. Donation was by an adult aged 18-55 years who was in Boston. Built on an Ad26 vector, the vaccine expressed Wuhan-strain SARS-CoV-2 spike. Study-level results: Across vaccine and placebo recipients, the breadth of non-spike TCRs was similar.

This CDR3 region has 14 residues. Trimming stripped 3 bases from V and 7 bases from J, with 12 bases between. CDR1 is LNHDA and CDR2 is SQIVND in the germline V gene (reference sequence). TCRdb's copy holds only in-frame clones and misses some; the assay was immunoSEQ multiplex PCR. The repertoire holds about 680,000 clones, with 89% as singletons. To note about this clone: Antigen unknown.

This clonotype originated in a person aged 18 to 65 who received the Ad26.COV2.S COVID-19 vaccine or a placebo. This material consisted of peripheral blood, taken in a trial of Ad26.COV2.S vaccine versus placebo. The chain recombines TRBV19 with TRBJ1-4, with TRBD1 as a possible D gene (6 bases). Written as DNA, the CDR3 is TGTGCCAGTAGTATTGGGACGGGGGCTGAAAAACTGTTTTTT. Protein product: CASSIGTGAEKLFF.